The 16 T cell receptor beta chains presented below share a single source sample, sequenced in a study of blood T cell repertoires in COVID-19. Data came from immunoSEQ multiplex PCR; TCRdb stores just in-frame clones and leaves some out. The data contain hundreds of thousands of clones, around 88% of them singletons. What was sequenced was peripheral blood. All receptors derive from a man aged 80 or over with acute or convalescent COVID-19.

This chain joins TRBV5-6 and TRBJ2-2, with TRBD1 matching over 11 bases. Germline CDR1 is SGHDT and CDR2 is YYEEEE. The CDR3 extends over 17 amino acids. V shed 4 bases and J 5 bases; nucleotides not matched to a gene: 10. CDR3 sequence reads: CASSRPGQGVGTGELFF. The CDR3 DNA follows: TGTGCCAGCAGCCGACCGGGACAGGGGGTAGGGACCGGGGAGCTGTTTTTT.

This chain joins TRBV5-1 and TRBJ2-1, with D possibly matching TRBD2 (6 bases). The V gene's germline CDR1 is SGHRS and CDR2 YFSETQ. Trimming cost V 4 bases and J 5 bases, with 16 bases left between them. This CDR3 is built from 15 residues. This chain's CDR3 is CASSPLPRGNNEQFF. The CDR3 DNA follows: TGCGCCAGCAGCCCTTTGCCCCGGGGGAACAATGAGCAGTTCTTC. Full variable domain (outside the CDR3, taken from reference TRBV5-1 and TRBJ2-1): KAGVTQTPRYLIKTRGQQVTLSCSPISGHRSVSWYQQTPGQGLQFLFEYFSETQRNKGNFPGRFSGRQFSNSRSEMNVSTLELGDSALYLCASSPLPRGNNEQFFGPGTRLTVL.

This chain connects TRBV28 to TRBJ2-7; TRBD2 matches 7 bases. V was clipped by 3 bases and J by 8 bases; unmatched bases: 10. The CDR3 extends over 14 amino acids. Germline loops: CDR1 MDHEN, CDR2 SYDVKM. The CDR3 DNA reads as TGTGCCAGCAGTTTGCAGGGTCCTAGCGGAAAGCAGTACTTC. Its protein product is CASSLQGPSGKQYF.

The chain uses TRBV6-5 and TRBJ1-3; possible D gene TRBD1, 6 bases. V gave up 11 bases and J gave up 6 bases, with 14 bases separating them. The V gene's germline CDR1 is MNHEY and CDR2 SVGAGI. The CDR3 totals 12 residues. CDR3 sequence (DNA): TGTGCCGCCTGGGGGGGCGCAAACACCATATATTTT. Protein: CAAWGGANTIYF.

The chain carries TRBV4-1 and TRBJ2-7; weak D call: TRBD1 (5 bases). CDR3 size: 13 residues. Trimming stripped 2 bases from V and 4 bases from J, with 9 bases between. CDR1 and CDR2 from the germline V gene are MGHRA and YSYEKL. DNA for the CDR3: TGCGCCAGCAGCCAACGCCAGGGTTACGAGCAGTACTTC. Translation gives CASSQRQGYEQYF.

This clone was seen just once. J is TRBJ1-2 and V is TRBV6-1; D is possibly TRBD1 (6 bases). The CDR3 is made up of 15 amino acids. CDR1 is MNHNS and CDR2 is SASEGT in the germline V gene. The V end lost 3 bases, the J end lost 4 bases, and 15 bases lay between the germline ends. The CDR3 DNA reads as TGTGCCAGCAGTGAGAACCGGGACACTTTCTATGGCTACACCTTC. Protein product: CASSENRDTFYGYTF.

The V call is TRBV9, the J call TRBJ2-1; possibly TRBD1 for D (6 bases). Per the germline V gene, CDR1 is SGDLS and CDR2 is YYNGEE. Trimming removed 0 bases from V and 4 bases from J, with 14 bases in between. CDR3 length: 16 amino acids. CDR3 amino acids: CASSVEGETGYNEQFF. CDR3 nucleotide sequence: TGTGCCAGCAGCGTAGAGGGGGAAACGGGATACAATGAGCAGTTCTTC.

The chain recombines TRBV5-1 with TRBJ2-3; 8 nucleotides agree with TRBD2. The V and J ends lost 6 bases and 6 bases, in that order; junction bases with no gene match: 9. Germline lookup yields CDR1 SGHRS and CDR2 YFSETQ. There are 14 residues in the CDR3. The CDR3 DNA reads TGCGCCAGCACCTGGAGCGGGAGATCTGATACGCAGTATTTT. It specifies CASTWSGRSDTQYF.

V and J are TRBV6-2 or TRBV6-3 and TRBJ1-1, with D possibly matching TRBD1 (6 bases). CDR3 length: 13 amino acids. Trimming removed 5 bases at V and 8 bases at J, with 15 bases between. Germline V gene data show CDR1 as MNHEY and CDR2 as SVGEGT. The CDR3, as DNA: TGTGCCAGCAGTAACTTACAGGGAAGGGAAGCTTTCTTT. Protein: CASSNLQGREAFF.

This clone showed up just once. The chain uses TRBV28 and TRBJ2-1, with D perhaps TRBD1 (6 bases). CDR3 length equals 12 residues. In germline, CDR1 is MDHEN, CDR2 SYDVKM. Trimming left V 5 bases short and J 7 bases short, with 9 bases between. This chain's CDR3 is CASSVRGNEQFF. CDR3 DNA: TGTGCCAGCAGTGTCAGGGGAAATGAGCAGTTCTTC.

This chain uses TRBV14 with TRBJ2-7, with D maybe TRBD2 (5 bases). Trimming stripped 6 bases from V and 1 base from J, with 16 bases between. CDR1 is SGHDN and CDR2 is FVKESK in the germline V gene. The CDR3 contains 15 residues. Here the CDR3 reads CASSRVGGLSYEQYF. CDR3 DNA sequence: TGTGCCAGCAGTCGGGTAGGCGGGCTTTCCTACGAGCAGTACTTC. Full variable domain (remainder filled in from reference TRBV14 and TRBJ2-7): EAGVTQFPSHSVIEKGQTVTLRCDPISGHDNLYWYRRVMGKEIKFLLHFVKESKQDESGMPNNRFLAERTGGTYSTLKVQPAELEDSGVYFCASSRVGGLSYEQYFGPGTRLTVT.

The chain links TRBV12-3 or TRBV12-4 to TRBJ2-7; tentative D call: TRBD1 (6 bases). The CDR3 is made up of 12 amino acids. With 4 bases removed from V and 6 bases from J, the gap between germline ends came to 10 bases. The CDR3 DNA follows: TGTGCCAGCAGTTCTGCAGGGGTCGAGCAGTACTTC. Translating it yields CASSSAGVEQYF.

The rearrangement joins TRBV7-8 to TRBJ1-5; TRBD1 aligns across 7 bases. Losses at the gene ends were 5 bases for V and 8 bases for J; bases not matched to a gene: 9. The CDR3 loop spans 14 amino acids. The V gene's germline CDR1 is SGHVS and CDR2 FQNEAQ. CDR3 in DNA: TGTGCCAGCAGCACAAGACAGGGTGTGGAGCCCCAGCATTTT. It encodes CASSTRQGVEPQHF.

The chain has TRBV20-1 and TRBJ1-1; D is ambiguous. V lost 4 bases and J lost 1, with 25 bases in between. Germline CDR1 is DFQATT and CDR2 is SNEGSKA (reference sequence). There are 18 residues in the CDR3. In DNA form, the CDR3 reads TGCAGTGCTATTGACACTAAGAGACGATTAGCTTCGAACACTGAAGCTTTCTTT. This encodes CSAIDTKRRLASNTEAFF.

J is TRBJ1-2 and V is TRBV7-2; tentatively, D is TRBD1 (6 bases). The CDR3 length is 16 residues. V lost 5 bases to trimming and J lost 3 bases, with 19 bases between them. Germline CDR1 reads SGHTA; CDR2 reads FQGNSA. In DNA, the CDR3 is TGTGCCAGCAGCCCTAACCAGCCAGGGGCCTACTATGGCTACACCTTC. Protein sequence: CASSPNQPGAYYGYTF.

The V and J genes are TRBV6-6 and TRBJ2-7, with 7 bases lining up with TRBD2. Germline trimming cut 6 bases from V and 2 bases from J; bases unmatched to any gene: 4. Looked up from germline, CDR1 is MNHNY and CDR2 is SVGAGI (reference sequence). CDR3 size: 13 residues. This CDR3 is CASSPSGPYEQYF. DNA of the CDR3: TGTGCCAGCAGCCCTAGCGGTCCCTACGAGCAGTACTTC.